These T cell receptor beta chains were read from a single sample in a study of cytomegalovirus exposure and HLA in healthy donors. Sequencing was performed with immunoSEQ multiplex PCR; in TCRdb, only in-frame clones are kept and a portion is missing. The table includes fewer than 150,000 clones, approximately 80% detected once. Sequencing used PBMCs. All receptors derive from a male donor in good health and CMV-seronegative. Each CDR3 is given with its conserved first and last residue. Each record gives: CDR3 protein, V gene, J gene, clone size. Clone size is not always given. Where it is, it says once, few, many or a class for expanded clones.

CDR3aa: CASSWVIGQGAYGYTF; v_gene: TRBV28; j_gene: TRBJ1-2; abundance: .
CDR3aa: CASREIAGGATDTQYF; v_gene: TRBV6-1; j_gene: TRBJ2-3; abundance: .
CDR3aa: CASSPTRSSYNEQFF; v_gene: TRBV4-3; j_gene: TRBJ2-1; abundance: once
CDR3aa: CASSFSGGAGDTQYF; v_gene: TRBV5-1; j_gene: TRBJ2-3; abundance: .
CDR3aa: CASSRRVDSYNEQFF; v_gene: TRBV28; j_gene: TRBJ2-1; abundance: .
CDR3aa: CASRLGRAGYTF; v_gene: TRBV25-1; j_gene: TRBJ1-2; abundance: few
CDR3aa: CARLHRHYGYTF; v_gene: TRBV2; j_gene: TRBJ1-2; abundance: .
CDR3aa: CAWSVGDYNEQFF; v_gene: TRBV30; j_gene: TRBJ2-1; abundance: .
CDR3aa: CASSVLLAETQYF; v_gene: TRBV4-1; j_gene: TRBJ2-5; abundance: .
CDR3aa: CASRRQGNTIYF; v_gene: TRBV2; j_gene: TRBJ1-3; abundance: .
CDR3aa: CASSWGRTGELFF; v_gene: TRBV7-9; j_gene: TRBJ2-2; abundance: .
CDR3aa: CASTGQTGELFF; v_gene: TRBV7-6; j_gene: TRBJ2-2; abundance: .
CDR3aa: CATSRGQQPQHF; v_gene: TRBV15; j_gene: TRBJ1-5; abundance: .
CDR3aa: CASSQQGGNIQYF; v_gene: TRBV7-9; j_gene: TRBJ2-4; abundance: .
CDR3aa: CAGDQGDTQYF; v_gene: TRBV7-9; j_gene: TRBJ2-3; abundance: .
CDR3aa: CASSQLLGGGGNTIYF; v_gene: TRBV4-3; j_gene: TRBJ1-3; abundance: .
CDR3aa: CAWSGGGLGGYTF; v_gene: TRBV30; j_gene: TRBJ1-2; abundance: .
CDR3aa: CASSDFSGGPEQFF; v_gene: TRBV6-4; j_gene: TRBJ2-1; abundance: .
CDR3aa: CASRAGANTEAFF; v_gene: TRBV5-1; j_gene: TRBJ1-1; abundance: .
CDR3aa: CASSQERSSYEQYF; v_gene: TRBV4-1; j_gene: TRBJ2-7; abundance: .
CDR3aa: CAIQGAAGNTIYF; v_gene: TRBV28; j_gene: TRBJ1-3; abundance: .
CDR3aa: CATSSLLVDRGGYEQYF; v_gene: TRBV15; j_gene: TRBJ2-7; abundance: .
CDR3aa: CASSQESSGNTIYF; v_gene: TRBV4-2; j_gene: TRBJ1-3; abundance: .
CDR3aa: CASSQTNSRYEQYF; v_gene: TRBV18; j_gene: TRBJ2-7; abundance: .
CDR3aa: CASSIVPSSYEQYF; v_gene: TRBV19; j_gene: TRBJ2-7; abundance: once
CDR3aa: CASSLSRGRGETQYF; v_gene: TRBV6-5; j_gene: TRBJ2-5; abundance: .
CDR3aa: CAWNRGGGNQPQHF; v_gene: TRBV30; j_gene: TRBJ1-5; abundance: .
CDR3aa: CASTRNGGIYGYTF; v_gene: TRBV6-1; j_gene: TRBJ1-2; abundance: .
CDR3aa: CASTEGTAPDTQYF; v_gene: TRBV5-5; j_gene: TRBJ2-3; abundance: .
CDR3aa: CASSFQSNQPQHF; v_gene: TRBV28; j_gene: TRBJ1-5; abundance: .
CDR3aa: CASSLEPSNEQFF; v_gene: TRBV5-1; j_gene: TRBJ2-1; abundance: few
CDR3aa: CASSLEEGNYGYTF; v_gene: TRBV7-2; j_gene: TRBJ1-2; abundance: .
CDR3aa: CASSADRANEQFF; v_gene: TRBV27; j_gene: TRBJ2-1; abundance: .
CDR3aa: CATRGTYNSPLHF; v_gene: TRBV6-5; j_gene: TRBJ1-6; abundance: .
CDR3aa: CASIYTGGGRNTIYF; v_gene: TRBV28; j_gene: TRBJ1-3; abundance: .
CDR3aa: CASSLFKINEQYF; v_gene: TRBV7-2; j_gene: TRBJ2-7; abundance: .
CDR3aa: CASSSQGHYGYTF; v_gene: TRBV27; j_gene: TRBJ1-2; abundance: .
CDR3aa: CASSLVRSTDTQYF; v_gene: TRBV11-2; j_gene: TRBJ2-3; abundance: .
CDR3aa: CASSFRQGARQPQHF; v_gene: TRBV28; j_gene: TRBJ1-5; abundance: once
CDR3aa: CASSLRAGDSNQPQHF; v_gene: TRBV27; j_gene: TRBJ1-5; abundance: few
CDR3aa: CASSLYWTGGRDTEAFF; v_gene: TRBV11-3; j_gene: TRBJ1-1; abundance: few
CDR3aa: CASSSLAGTNSYNEQFF; v_gene: TRBV5-4; j_gene: TRBJ2-1; abundance: .
CDR3aa: CASSSGQGSSPLHF; v_gene: TRBV5-4; j_gene: TRBJ1-6; abundance: .
CDR3aa: CASSRSGQGATSPLHF; v_gene: TRBV5-8; j_gene: TRBJ1-6; abundance: .
CDR3aa: CASSLGVGDSPLHF; v_gene: TRBV7-2; j_gene: TRBJ1-6; abundance: .
CDR3aa: CASSRSITNTQYF; v_gene: TRBV19; j_gene: TRBJ2-3; abundance: .
CDR3aa: CAWSPQGMYEQYF; v_gene: TRBV30; j_gene: TRBJ2-7; abundance: .
CDR3aa: CASSQEPGQGGGTGELFF; v_gene: TRBV4-2; j_gene: TRBJ2-2; abundance: .
CDR3aa: CASSRDRGSGYTF; v_gene: TRBV27; j_gene: TRBJ1-2; abundance: .
CDR3aa: CASSLIAQGRGGNEQFF; v_gene: TRBV7-3; j_gene: TRBJ2-1; abundance: .
CDR3aa: CAWGRTPGANVLTF; v_gene: TRBV30; j_gene: TRBJ2-6; abundance: .
CDR3aa: CASSFPPEGEQFF; v_gene: TRBV9; j_gene: TRBJ2-1; abundance: .
CDR3aa: CATSKGGEETQYF; v_gene: TRBV15; j_gene: TRBJ2-5; abundance: .
CDR3aa: CASRTGVPSSNQPQHF; v_gene: TRBV19; j_gene: TRBJ1-5; abundance: .
CDR3aa: CASSQDNYEQYF; v_gene: TRBV27; j_gene: TRBJ2-7; abundance: .
CDR3aa: CASSHRDRVTDTQYF; v_gene: TRBV4-1; j_gene: TRBJ2-3; abundance: .
CDR3aa: CASSETLNYNEQFF; v_gene: TRBV25-1; j_gene: TRBJ2-1; abundance: .
CDR3aa: CASSLLDRNTEAFF; v_gene: TRBV11-2; j_gene: TRBJ1-1; abundance: .
CDR3aa: CASSYVRGSGNTIYF; v_gene: TRBV6-6; j_gene: TRBJ1-3; abundance: .
CDR3aa: CASSQVTALAGVTDTQYF; v_gene: TRBV4-1; j_gene: TRBJ2-3; abundance: .